This TCR beta chain was captured in a study of blood T cells in healthy people across ages. The authors ran a second PCR of roughly 6 to 12 cycles using a sample-barcoded 5' primer and a J-beta primer mix. From the 5' RACE reads, TCRdb called clonotypes with MiXCR, one entry per CDR3 protein. The table shows about 930,000 distinct CDR3 sequences, with about 28% occurring only once. Trimming left V 7 bases short and J 4 bases short, with 19 bases between. CDR3 length equals 15 residues. The germline V gene has CDR1 SGDLS and CDR2 YYNGEE. This sample was also put to use in a study of T cells of mothers and their children.

The sequence was collected from a woman aged 35 to 49 in good health. The sequenced material came from blood. The chain has TRBV9 and TRBJ2-3; tentatively, D is TRBD2 (5 bases). CDR3 protein: CASGESGRISDTQYF. The CDR3 bases are TGTGCCAGCGGCGAGAGCGGAAGGATCTCAGATACGCAGTATTTT.